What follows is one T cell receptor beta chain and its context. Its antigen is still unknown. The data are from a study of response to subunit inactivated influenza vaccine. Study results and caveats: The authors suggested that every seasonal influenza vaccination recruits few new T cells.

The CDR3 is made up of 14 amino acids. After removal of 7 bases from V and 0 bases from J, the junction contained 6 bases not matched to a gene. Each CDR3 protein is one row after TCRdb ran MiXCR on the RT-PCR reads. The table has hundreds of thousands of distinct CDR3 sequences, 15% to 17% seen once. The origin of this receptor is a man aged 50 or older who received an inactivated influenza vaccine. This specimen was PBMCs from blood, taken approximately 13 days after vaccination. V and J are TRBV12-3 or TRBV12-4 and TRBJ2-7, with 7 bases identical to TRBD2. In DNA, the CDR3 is TGTGCCAGCACCCGGTGGGAGGGCTCCTACGAGCAGTACTTC. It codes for CASTRWEGSYEQYF.